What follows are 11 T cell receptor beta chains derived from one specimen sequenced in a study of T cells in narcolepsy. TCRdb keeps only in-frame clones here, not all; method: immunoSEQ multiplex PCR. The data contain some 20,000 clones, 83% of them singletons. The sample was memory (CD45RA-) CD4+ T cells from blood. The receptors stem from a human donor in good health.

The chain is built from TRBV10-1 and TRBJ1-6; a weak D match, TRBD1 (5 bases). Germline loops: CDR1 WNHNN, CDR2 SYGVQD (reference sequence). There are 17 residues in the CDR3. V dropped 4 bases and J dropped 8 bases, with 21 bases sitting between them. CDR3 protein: CASSGGRAGPGDSPLHF. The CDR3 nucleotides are TGCGCCAGCAGTGGGGGGAGAGCGGGGCCCGGCGATTCACCCCTCCACTTT.

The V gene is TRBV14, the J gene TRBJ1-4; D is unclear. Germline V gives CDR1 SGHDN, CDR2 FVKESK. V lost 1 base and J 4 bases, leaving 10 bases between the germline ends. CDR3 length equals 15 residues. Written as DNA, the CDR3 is TGTGCCAGCAGCCAAGCCAGACGGTTTAATGAAAAACTGTTTTTT. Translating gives CASSQARRFNEKLFF. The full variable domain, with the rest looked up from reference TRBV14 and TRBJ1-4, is EAGVTQFPSHSVIEKGQTVTLRCDPISGHDNLYWYRRVMGKEIKFLLHFVKESKQDESGMPNNRFLAERTGGTYSTLKVQPAELEDSGVYFCASSQARRFNEKLFFGSGTQLSVL.

The CDR3 region is CSVGQGVNYGYTF. DNA of the CDR3: TGCAGCGTTGGACAGGGGGTTAACTATGGCTACACCTTC. The chain is built from TRBV29-1 and TRBJ1-2, with 9 positions matching TRBD1. This CDR3 spans 13 amino acids. Trimming at V came to 4 bases and at J to 1 base, leaving 1 base not matched to a gene. Germline V gene lookup returns CDR1 SQVTM and CDR2 ANQGSEA.

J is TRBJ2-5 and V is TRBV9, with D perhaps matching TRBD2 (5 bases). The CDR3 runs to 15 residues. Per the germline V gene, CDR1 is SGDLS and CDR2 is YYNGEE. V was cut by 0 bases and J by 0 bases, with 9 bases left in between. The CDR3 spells CASSVGPADQETQYF. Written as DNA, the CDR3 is TGTGCCAGCAGCGTAGGGCCAGCGGACCAAGAGACCCAGTACTTC.

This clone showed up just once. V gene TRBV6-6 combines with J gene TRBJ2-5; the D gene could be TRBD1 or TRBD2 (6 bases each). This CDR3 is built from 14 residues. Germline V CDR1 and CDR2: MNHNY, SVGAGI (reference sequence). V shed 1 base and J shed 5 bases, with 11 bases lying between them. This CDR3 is CASSYWGAGETQYF. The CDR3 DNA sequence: TGTGCCAGCAGTTACTGGGGGGCAGGGGAGACCCAGTACTTC.

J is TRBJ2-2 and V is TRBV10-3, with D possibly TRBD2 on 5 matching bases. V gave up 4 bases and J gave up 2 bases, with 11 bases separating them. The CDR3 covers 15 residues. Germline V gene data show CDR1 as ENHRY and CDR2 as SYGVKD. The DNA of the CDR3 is TGTGCCATCAGTGGAGGCGGGCCAAACACCGGGGAGCTGTTTTTT. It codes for CAISGGGPNTGELFF.

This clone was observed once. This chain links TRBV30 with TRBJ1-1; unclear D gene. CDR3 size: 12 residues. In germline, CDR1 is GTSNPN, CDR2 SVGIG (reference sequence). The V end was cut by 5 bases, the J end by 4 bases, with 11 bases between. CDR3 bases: TGTGCCTGGGACCGACAACCCACTGAAGCTTTCTTT. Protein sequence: CAWDRQPTEAFF.

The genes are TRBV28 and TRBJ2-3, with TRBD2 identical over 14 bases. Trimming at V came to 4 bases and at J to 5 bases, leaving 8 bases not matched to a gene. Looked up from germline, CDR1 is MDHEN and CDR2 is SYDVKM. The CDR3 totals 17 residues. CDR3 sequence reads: CASSSPGTSGGVDTQYF. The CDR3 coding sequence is TGTGCCAGCAGTTCTCCCGGGACTAGCGGGGGTGTAGATACGCAGTATTTT.

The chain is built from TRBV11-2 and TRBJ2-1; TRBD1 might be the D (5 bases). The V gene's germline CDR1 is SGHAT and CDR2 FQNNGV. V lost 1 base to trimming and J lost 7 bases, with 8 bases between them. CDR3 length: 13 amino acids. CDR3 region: CASSLVGQNEQFF. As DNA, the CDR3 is TGTGCCAGCAGCTTAGTGGGGCAAAATGAGCAGTTCTTC.

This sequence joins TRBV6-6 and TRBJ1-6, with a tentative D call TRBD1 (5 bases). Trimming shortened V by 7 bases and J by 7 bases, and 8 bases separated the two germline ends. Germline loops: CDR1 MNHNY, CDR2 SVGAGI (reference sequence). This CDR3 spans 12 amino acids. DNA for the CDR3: TGTGCCAGCACCCAGGGAAATTCACCCCTCCACTTT. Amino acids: CASTQGNSPLHF.

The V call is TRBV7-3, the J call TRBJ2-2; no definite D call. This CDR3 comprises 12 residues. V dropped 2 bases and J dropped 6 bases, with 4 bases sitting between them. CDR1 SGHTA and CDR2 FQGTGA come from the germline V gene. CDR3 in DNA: TGTGCCAGCAGCTTATCCCCCGGGGAGCTGTTTTTT. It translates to CASSLSPGELFF.